A single sample is the source of the 20 T cell receptor beta chains below, sequenced in a study of cytomegalovirus exposure and HLA in healthy donors. PCR was performed using 60 Vbeta and 13 Jbeta primers. TCRdb's table, derived via immunoSEQ multiplex PCR, lists solely in-frame clones and lacks some. Found here are fewer than 85,000 clones, around 66% of them singletons; the top ten hold 4.9%. Input material: PBMCs. Receptors originate from a man in his fifties or sixties in good health and CMV-seropositive.

The J gene is TRBJ2-7, the V gene TRBV30, with D perhaps TRBD1 (7 bases). In germline, CDR1 is GTSNPN, CDR2 SVGIG (reference sequence). The V and J ends lost 5 bases and 4 bases respectively, with 12 bases between them. The length of the CDR3 is 12 residues. In DNA, the CDR3 is TGTGCCTGGCGCAGGGGGGAATACGAGCAGTACTTC. It translates to CAWRRGEYEQYF. Full variable domain (remainder filled in from reference TRBV30 and TRBJ2-7): SQTIHQWPATLVQPVGSPLSLECTVEGTSNPNLYWYRQAAGRGLQLLFYSVGIGQISSEVPQNLSASRPQDRQFILSSKKLLLSDSGFYLCAWRRGEYEQYFGPGTRLTVT.

The CDR3: CASSTYQETQYF. DNA of the CDR3: TGTGCCAGCTCCACCTATCAAGAGACCCAGTACTTC. This chain connects TRBV5-5 to TRBJ2-5; unclear D gene. Trimming took off 7 bases at V and 2 bases at J, with 9 bases between the two ends. The CDR3 consists of 12 residues. Looked up from germline, CDR1 is SGHKS and CDR2 is YYEKEE (reference sequence).

The sample holds a few counts of this clone. The V call is TRBV25-1, the J call TRBJ2-1; 10 nucleotides agree with TRBD2. The CDR3 covers 12 residues. V shed 6 bases, J shed 16 bases, and the junction held 9 bases outside the gene matches. Per the germline V gene, CDR1 is MGHDK and CDR2 is SYGVNS. CDR3 region: CASSAPGLASFF. Here the CDR3 DNA reads TGTGCCAGCAGCGCTCCGGGACTAGCGTCCTTCTTC.

This sequence joins TRBV7-9 and TRBJ2-1; TRBD2 agrees at 11 bases. The CDR3 consists of 15 residues. The ends lost 5 bases at V and 4 bases at J; junction bases unmatched: 4. Germline V CDR1 and CDR2: SEHNR, FQNEAQ (reference sequence). The CDR3 nucleotides are TGTGCCAGCAGCGCGGGACTAGCGGATTACAATGAGCAGTTCTTC. Its protein product is CASSAGLADYNEQFF.

The chain joins TRBV4-1 to TRBJ1-1; possibly TRBD1 for D (6 bases). This CDR3 is built from 14 residues. V lost 5 bases and J lost 1, with 11 bases in between. The germline V gene encodes CDR1 MGHRA and CDR2 YSYEKL. The CDR3 region is CASSFGQQNTEAFF. The CDR3 DNA follows: TGCGCCAGCAGCTTCGGACAGCAGAACACTGAAGCTTTCTTT.

The V gene is TRBV9, the J gene TRBJ2-2, with a weak D call TRBD1 (6 bases). Germline V gene sequence: CDR1 SGDLS, CDR2 YYNGEE. This CDR3 is built from 15 residues. V lost 3 bases and J lost 6, with 15 bases in between. The CDR3 loop reads CASSEYTGIAGELFF. CDR3 sequence (DNA): TGTGCCAGCAGCGAGTACACAGGGATAGCCGGGGAGCTGTTTTTT.

The rearrangement joins TRBV2 to TRBJ1-4, with unresolved D. The CDR3 is 10 amino acids. V was cut by 6 bases and J by 8 bases, with 4 bases left in between. Germline CDR1 is SNHLY and CDR2 is FYNNEI. The CDR3 here is CASSQEKLFF. Here the CDR3 DNA reads TGTGCCAGCAGCCAAGAAAAACTGTTTTTT.

This clone came up a few times. The chain links TRBV7-6 to TRBJ2-7; 10 bases match TRBD1. The ends lost 1 base at V and 2 bases at J; junction bases unmatched: 2. Germline CDR1 and CDR2: SGHVS and FNYEAQ. The CDR3 length is 15 residues. The CDR3 region is CASSLEGQGTYEQYF. The CDR3 DNA follows: TGTGCCAGCAGCTTAGAGGGACAGGGGACCTACGAGCAGTACTTC.

The V call is TRBV4-1, the J call TRBJ2-1, with D tentatively TRBD2 (5 bases). The germline CDR1 and CDR2 sequences are MGHRA and YSYEKL. This CDR3 has 13 residues. Deletions cut 8 bases from V and 4 bases from J, with 12 bases between. The CDR3 sequence is CASQPTGYNEQFF. DNA for the CDR3: TGCGCCAGCCAGCCAACGGGGTACAATGAGCAGTTCTTC.

The V gene is TRBV2, the J gene TRBJ2-5; maybe TRBD2 (5 bases). The ends were cut back, 5 bases at V and 0 bases at J, with 10 bases in the middle. The germline CDR1 and CDR2 sequences are SNHLY and FYNNEI. The CDR3 loop spans 14 amino acids. Here the CDR3 reads CASSYGLDQETQYF. CDR3 bases: TGTGCCAGCAGTTACGGACTCGACCAAGAGACCCAGTACTTC.

V and J are TRBV30 and TRBJ2-1, with 9 bases aligning to TRBD2. Unmatched junction bases numbered 4, after V lost 6 bases and J lost 7 bases. Germline-derived CDR1 and CDR2 are GTSNPN and SVGIG (reference sequence). The CDR3 totals 12 residues. Written as DNA, the CDR3 is TGTGCCTGTGAGCGGGAGGTAAATGAGCAGTTCTTC. It encodes CACEREVNEQFF.

In this sample, this clone turned up once. The rearrangement links TRBV15 to TRBJ1-4; D is possibly TRBD1 (5 bases). The V end was cut by 2 bases, the J end by 8 bases, with 15 bases between. Germline V gene sequence: CDR1 LNHNV, CDR2 YYDKDF (reference sequence). The CDR3 runs to 15 residues. CDR3 DNA: TGTGCCACCAGCAGATCCGGCGGGGGAGGGGAAAAACTGTTTTTT. This sequence encodes CATSRSGGGGEKLFF.

This chain uses TRBV29-1 with TRBJ1-2, with TRBD1 as a possible D gene (5 bases). The germline V gene has CDR1 SQVTM and CDR2 ANQGSEA. This CDR3 comprises 13 residues. V gave up 6 bases and J gave up 2 bases, with 13 bases separating them. The CDR3 bases are TGCAGCGTGACCCCCAGGGAAAACTATGGCTACACCTTC. It yields the protein CSVTPRENYGYTF.

This chain joins TRBV5-1 and TRBJ2-5; TRBD1 matches at 9 bases. Germline assignment: CDR1 SGHRS and CDR2 YFSETQ. J gave up 5 bases and V 0 bases, and 2 bases lay outside the gene matches. The length of the CDR3 is 14 residues. This CDR3 reads CASSLGTGAETQYF. The DNA of the CDR3 is TGCGCCAGCAGCTTGGGGACAGGGGCGGAGACCCAGTACTTC.

The chain links TRBV28 to TRBJ2-2, with 10 bases aligning to TRBD1. This CDR3 has 15 residues. The germline CDR1 and CDR2 sequences are MDHEN and SYDVKM. J lost 4 bases, V lost 7 bases, and 6 bases had no gene match. The CDR3 sequence: CASKGTGVRTGELFF. In DNA form, the CDR3 reads TGTGCCAGCAAAGGGACAGGGGTTCGCACCGGGGAGCTGTTTTTT.

The chain has TRBV4-2 and TRBJ1-4; 10 positions match TRBD1. Germline CDR1 and CDR2: LGHNA and YNFKEQ. The CDR3 spans 15 residues. V was clipped by 0 bases and J by 10 bases; unmatched bases: 5. The CDR3 region has the DNA TGTGCCAGCAGCCAAGAGACAGGGGGCGTCGGAAAACTGTTTTTT. Translating it yields CASSQETGGVGKLFF.

The rearrangement joins TRBV30 to TRBJ2-1; 13 nucleotides align to TRBD2. The V segment lost 2 bases and the J segment 4 bases; nucleotides outside the gene matches: 2. This CDR3 spans 15 amino acids. Germline-derived CDR1 and CDR2 are GTSNPN and SVGIG (reference sequence). The CDR3 here is CAWSKGLAGYNEQFF. Here the CDR3 DNA reads TGTGCCTGGAGTAAGGGACTAGCGGGGTACAATGAGCAGTTCTTC.

The chain employs TRBV7-2 and TRBJ2-3, with 8 nucleotides matching TRBD1. The CDR3 is made up of 16 amino acids. V lost 5 bases and J lost 1; bases outside the gene matches: 8. Germline values: CDR1 SGHTA, CDR2 FQGNSA. DNA of the CDR3: TGTGCCAGCAGCGCCTGGACAGGGATAGGCACAGATACGCAGTATTTT. Amino acids: CASSAWTGIGTDTQYF.

The V and J genes are TRBV27 and TRBJ2-5; D is possibly TRBD1 (6 bases). The CDR3 spans 15 residues. The germline gives CDR1 MNHEY, CDR2 SMNVEV (reference sequence). Trimming took 6 bases from V and 1 from J, leaving 15 bases between them. DNA of the CDR3: TGTGCCAGCAGCAAACGACAGGCCGGCCAAGAGACCCAGTACTTC. It is translated as CASSKRQAGQETQYF.

The rearrangement joins TRBV7-6 to TRBJ2-7, with 8 bases aligning to TRBD1. CDR1 is SGHVS, CDR2 FNYEAQ, per germline. The CDR3 runs 13 residues. The V segment lost 5 bases and the J segment 6 bases; nucleotides outside the gene matches: 6. The chain's CDR3 is CASSLGQGGEQYF. The CDR3 DNA follows: TGTGCCAGCAGCCTTGGACAGGGCGGCGAGCAGTACTTC. Using reference TRBV7-6 and TRBJ2-7 for the parts outside the CDR3, the full variable domain is GAGVSQSPRYKVTKRGQDVALRCDPISGHVSLYWYRQALGQGPEFLTYFNYEAQQDKSGLPNDRFSAERPEGSISTLTIQRTEQRDSAMYRCASSLGQGGEQYFGPGTRLTVT.